The subject of this entry is one TCR beta chain. What it binds is unknown. Exclusion of patients followed from uncontrolled infection, other autoimmune disease, pregnancy or lactation. The blood specimen was taken at initial hyperthyroidism diagnosis, before any ophthalmopathy symptoms. The data were taken from a study of T cells in Graves' hyperthyroidism and ophthalmopathy. General study results and limits: Model output signaled ophthalmopathy a median approximately six months ahead of onset.

Using RNA transcripts as the source, TCR beta CDR3 regions were amplified. In the first-round RT-PCR of the TCR CDR3, the HTBI primer set was used. TCRdb processed the multiplex PCR reads anew with MiXCR; each CDR3 protein has one entry. The sample has more than 300,000 distinct CDR3 sequences, 17% seen once. V trimming: 6 bases; J trimming: 5 bases; junction bases outside the gene matches: 10. The CDR3 extends over 15 amino acids. This receptor was obtained from a woman in her twenties or thirties with Graves' hyperthyroidism that later progressed to Graves' ophthalmopathy. Sequencing was carried out using blood. V is TRBV12-3 or TRBV12-4 and J is TRBJ2-1, with 7 bases aligning to TRBD2. CDR3 DNA: TGTGCCAGCAGAGAAGCGGCGGGAGCCAACAATGAGCAGTTCTTC. This encodes CASREAAGANNEQFF.